This T cell receptor beta chain was captured by sequencing in a study of fetal regulatory T cell absence and autoimmunity. The overall study: Without clinical diabetes, IPEX patients showed exocrine pancreas autoimmunity.

Study-wide points: Some top pancreas TCR clones were over 80-fold enriched versus cord blood.

The ends were cut back, 3 bases at V and 5 bases at J, with 12 bases in the middle. Per the germline V gene, CDR1 is SGHRS and CDR2 is YFSETQ. CDR3 size: 13 residues. This clone was seen just once. Its antigen remains unidentified. The assay was run at survey level. Sequenced by immunoSEQ multiplex PCR; TCRdb stores in-frame clones only, minus some. The sample includes about 95,000 clones, less than 80% of them seen just once. Sequenced: pancreas tissue. The chain has TRBV5-1 and TRBJ2-7; D gene unclear. This clonotype was obtained from a male donor with IPEX syndrome. The CDR3 loop reads CASSSRNPHEQYF. The CDR3 DNA is TGCGCCAGCAGCTCCCGTAACCCCCACGAGCAGTACTTC.